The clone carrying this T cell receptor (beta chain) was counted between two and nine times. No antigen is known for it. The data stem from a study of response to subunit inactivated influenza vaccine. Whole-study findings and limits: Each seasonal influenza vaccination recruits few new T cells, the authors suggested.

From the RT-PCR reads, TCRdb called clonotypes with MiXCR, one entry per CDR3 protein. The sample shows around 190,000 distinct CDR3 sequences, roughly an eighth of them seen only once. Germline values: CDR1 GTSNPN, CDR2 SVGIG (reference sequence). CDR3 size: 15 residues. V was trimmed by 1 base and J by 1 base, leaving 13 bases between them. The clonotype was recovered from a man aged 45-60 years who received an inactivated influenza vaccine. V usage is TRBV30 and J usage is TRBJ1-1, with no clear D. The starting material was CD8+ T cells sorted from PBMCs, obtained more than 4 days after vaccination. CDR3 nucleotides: TGTGCCTGGAGTGACTACAGCAGTTGGAACACTGAAGCTTTCTTT. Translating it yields CAWSDYSSWNTEAFF.